This T cell receptor beta chain was observed in a study of shared clonotypes between healthy human individuals. The overall study: CD8 memory received one plate per donor, CD8 naive two, CD4 memory three and CD4 naive three. Findings and caveats of the study: The researchers took only blood, and tissue repertoires probably look different.

Sorted subsets were amplified in replicate PCRs using approximately 200 ng DNA, approximately 30,000 T cell genomes. As processed by the authors: Because ImmunoSEQ provided only junction sequences with no quality scores, the filtering differed. Sequenced by immunoSEQ multiplex PCR; TCRdb stores in-frame clones only, minus some. The DNA gave D and trimming, while V, J and clone size come from that table. The sample contains about 110,000 clones, about 63% of which appear only once. Note on this clone: Its antigen is not known.

V trimming: 0 bases; J trimming: 6 bases; junction bases outside the gene matches: 6. Germline CDR1 reads LGHNA; CDR2 reads YNFKEQ. The CDR3 has 16 amino acids. The sequenced sample was memory CD8+ T cells sorted from blood. Sample subset: CD45RO+ cells pooled with CCR7-negative TemRA cells. The gene calls are TRBV4-2 and TRBJ2-4, with 9 bases lining up with TRBD2. This receptor was taken from a woman aged 30 to 39 in good health. This CDR3 reads CASSQDGAAGGNIQYF. The CDR3 DNA reads TGTGCCAGCAGCCAAGATGGGGCAGCGGGAGGAAACATTCAGTACTTC.